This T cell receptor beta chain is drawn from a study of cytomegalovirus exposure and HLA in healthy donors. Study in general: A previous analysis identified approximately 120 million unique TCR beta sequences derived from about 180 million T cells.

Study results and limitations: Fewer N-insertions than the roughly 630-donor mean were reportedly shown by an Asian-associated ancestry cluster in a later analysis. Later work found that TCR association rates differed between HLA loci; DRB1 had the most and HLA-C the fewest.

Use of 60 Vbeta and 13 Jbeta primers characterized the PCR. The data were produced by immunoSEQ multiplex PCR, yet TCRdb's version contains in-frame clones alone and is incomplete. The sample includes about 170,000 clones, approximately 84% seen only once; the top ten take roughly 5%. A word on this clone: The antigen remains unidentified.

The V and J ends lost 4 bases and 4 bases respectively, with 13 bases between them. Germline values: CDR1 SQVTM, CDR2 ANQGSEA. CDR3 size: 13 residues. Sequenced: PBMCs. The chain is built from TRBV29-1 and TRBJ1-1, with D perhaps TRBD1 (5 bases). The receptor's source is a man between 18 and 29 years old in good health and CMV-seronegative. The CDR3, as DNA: TGCAGCGTTGTTTTACAGGAGCTCACTGAAGCTTTCTTT. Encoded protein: CSVVLQELTEAFF.